The next 10 T cell receptor beta chains were all read from a single sample in a study of PD-L1 blockade in urothelial cancer. Method: immunoSEQ multiplex PCR; TCRdb's copy keeps in-frame clones and lacks some. The sample consists of more than 15,000 clones, approximately 89% of them appearing once. Documented time point: pretreatment peripheral blood. The source material was PBMCs, sampled around atezolizumab (anti-PD-L1) treatment. These TCRs come from a man between 65 and 85 years old with urothelial cancer.

The V call is TRBV7-9, the J call TRBJ2-5; D ambiguous. Germline loops: CDR1 SEHNR, CDR2 FQNEAQ (reference sequence). This CDR3 comprises 13 residues. V was trimmed by 2 bases and J by 3 bases, leaving 7 bases between them. The CDR3 spells CASSLSGEETQYF. As DNA, the CDR3 is TGTGCCAGCAGCTTATCCGGAGAAGAGACCCAGTACTTC.

This chain uses TRBV18 with TRBJ2-7; 7 bases agree with TRBD2. Germline lookup yields CDR1 KGHSH and CDR2 LQKENI. There are 15 residues in the CDR3. V shed 2 bases and J 3 bases; nucleotides not matched to a gene: 7. In DNA, the CDR3 is TGTGCCAGCTCACCAGCTCTAACGGGGGGCTACGAGCAGTACTTC. This gives the protein CASSPALTGGYEQYF.

The sample holds a few counts of this clone. J is TRBJ1-4 and V is TRBV2, with no clear D. Germline values: CDR1 SNHLY, CDR2 FYNNEI. Trimming stripped 7 bases from V and 0 bases from J, with 12 bases between. CDR3 length equals 15 residues. This CDR3 reads CASTGSLSTNEKLFF. The CDR3 DNA is TGTGCCAGCACGGGGAGTCTGTCAACTAATGAAAAACTGTTTTTT.

The genes are TRBV5-6 and TRBJ1-2; maybe TRBD1 (5 bases). The CDR3 extends over 15 amino acids. Trimming pared 3 bases from V and 7 bases from J, leaving 19 bases between. Per germline, CDR1 SGHDT and CDR2 YYEEEE. The DNA for the CDR3 is TGTGCCAGCAGCTCCCTCGGGGGTCTATTTGTTGGCTACACCTTC. Its protein is CASSSLGGLFVGYTF.

V usage is TRBV4-2 and J usage is TRBJ2-7; D is perhaps TRBD1 (5 bases). The germline V gene encodes CDR1 LGHNA and CDR2 YNFKEQ. The V end was cut by 2 bases, the J end by 3 bases, with 14 bases between. The length of the CDR3 is 15 residues. The CDR3 bases are TGTGCCAGCAGCCAAACGCAGGGTCAAAACTACGAGCAGTACTTC. Its protein is CASSQTQGQNYEQYF.

This chain uses TRBV28 with TRBJ2-7; TRBD1 aligns across 8 bases. Per germline, CDR1 MDHEN and CDR2 SYDVKM. Trimming removed 5 bases from V and 5 bases from J; junction bases left unmatched: 8. CDR3 length: 14 residues. CDR3 loop: CASSQTTGGHEQYF. Here the CDR3 DNA reads TGTGCCAGCAGTCAAACCACAGGGGGACACGAGCAGTACTTC.

The chain is built from TRBV30 and TRBJ1-4; D is perhaps TRBD1 (6 bases). The length of the CDR3 is 15 residues. CDR1 is GTSNPN, CDR2 SVGIG, per germline (reference sequence). V was pared by 5 bases and J by 0 bases, with 13 bases between. The CDR3 here is CAWGGATATNEKLFF. The CDR3 coding sequence is TGTGCCTGGGGGGGGGCCACTGCAACTAATGAAAAACTGTTTTTT.

The chain carries TRBV19 and TRBJ1-2; a weak D match, TRBD1 (6 bases). Germline CDR1 and CDR2: LNHDA and SQIVND (reference sequence). V shed 7 bases and J shed 8 bases, with 20 bases lying between them. CDR3 length equals 14 residues. CDR3 sequence: CASTPYSTGPGYTF. CDR3 nucleotides: TGTGCCAGTACCCCCTATAGTACAGGGCCAGGCTACACCTTC.

In regard to this clone: Other nucleotide sequences from this sample produce the same CDR3. The chain employs TRBV28 and TRBJ2-1; 14 bases match TRBD2. V dropped 2 bases and J dropped 6; count of bases not matched to a gene: 0. The CDR3 is 15 residues long. Germline assignment: CDR1 MDHEN and CDR2 SYDVKM. CDR3 sequence: CASSLGLAGGNEQFF. CDR3 nucleotides: TGTGCCAGCAGTTTAGGACTAGCGGGGGGCAATGAGCAGTTCTTC.

The chain couples TRBV2 to TRBJ2-2; 7 bases align to TRBD2. From germline, CDR1 is SNHLY and CDR2 FYNNEI. The CDR3 is 16 amino acids. Trimming at V came to 6 bases and at J to 2 bases, leaving 9 bases not matched to a gene. This CDR3 reads CASRPRGWSNTGELFF. The CDR3, as DNA: TGTGCCAGCAGACCGCGGGGGTGGTCAAACACCGGGGAGCTGTTTTTT.